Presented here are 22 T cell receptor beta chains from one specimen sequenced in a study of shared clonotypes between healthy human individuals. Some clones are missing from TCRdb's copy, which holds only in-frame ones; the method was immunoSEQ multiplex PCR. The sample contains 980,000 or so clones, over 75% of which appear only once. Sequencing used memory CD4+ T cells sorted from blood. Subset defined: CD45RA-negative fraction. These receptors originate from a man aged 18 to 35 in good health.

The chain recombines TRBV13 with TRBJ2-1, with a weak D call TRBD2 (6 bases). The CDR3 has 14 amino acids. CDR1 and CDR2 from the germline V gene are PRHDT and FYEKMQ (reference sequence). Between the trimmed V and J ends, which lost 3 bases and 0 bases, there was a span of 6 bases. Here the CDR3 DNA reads TGTGCCAGCAGCTTGGAGGGCTCCTACAATGAGCAGTTCTTC. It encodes CASSLEGSYNEQFF.

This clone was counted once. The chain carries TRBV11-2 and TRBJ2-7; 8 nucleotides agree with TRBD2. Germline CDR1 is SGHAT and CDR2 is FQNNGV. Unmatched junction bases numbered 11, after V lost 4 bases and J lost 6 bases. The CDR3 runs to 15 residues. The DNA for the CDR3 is TGTGCCAGCAGCTCACGACTAGCGTTTGGCGGCGAGCAGTACTTC. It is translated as CASSSRLAFGGEQYF.

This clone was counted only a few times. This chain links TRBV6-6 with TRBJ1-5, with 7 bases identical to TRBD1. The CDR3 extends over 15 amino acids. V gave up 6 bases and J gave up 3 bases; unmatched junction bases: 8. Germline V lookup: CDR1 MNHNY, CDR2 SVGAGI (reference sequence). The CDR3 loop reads CASRPGQVYNQPQHF. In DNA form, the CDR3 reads TGTGCCAGCAGACCCGGACAGGTTTACAATCAGCCCCAGCATTTT.

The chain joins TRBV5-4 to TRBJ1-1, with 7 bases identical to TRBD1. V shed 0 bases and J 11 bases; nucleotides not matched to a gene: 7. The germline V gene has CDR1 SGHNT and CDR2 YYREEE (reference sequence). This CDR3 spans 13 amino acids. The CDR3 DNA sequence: TGTGCCAGCAGCTTGGATGTGACAGGGCGTGCTTTCTTT. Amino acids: CASSLDVTGRAFF.

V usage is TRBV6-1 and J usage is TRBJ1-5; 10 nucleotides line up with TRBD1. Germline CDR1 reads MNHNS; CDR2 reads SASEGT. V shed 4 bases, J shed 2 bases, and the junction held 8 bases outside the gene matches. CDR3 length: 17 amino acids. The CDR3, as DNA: TGTGCCAGCAGTGGCAGGACAGGGGGAACGGGCAATCAGCCCCAGCATTTT. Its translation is CASSGRTGGTGNQPQHF.

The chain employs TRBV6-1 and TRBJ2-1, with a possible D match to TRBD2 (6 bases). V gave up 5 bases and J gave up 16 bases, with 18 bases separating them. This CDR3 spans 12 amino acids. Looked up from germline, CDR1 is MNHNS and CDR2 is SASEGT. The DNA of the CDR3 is TGTGCCAGCAGTTTACCTAGCGTAGCTCGATTCTTC. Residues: CASSLPSVARFF.

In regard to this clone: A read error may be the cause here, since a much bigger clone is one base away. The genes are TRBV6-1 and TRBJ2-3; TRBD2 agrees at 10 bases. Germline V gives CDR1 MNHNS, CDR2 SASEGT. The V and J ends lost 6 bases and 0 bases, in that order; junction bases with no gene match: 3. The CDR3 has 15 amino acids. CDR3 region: CASSPTSGSTDTQYF. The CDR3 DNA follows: TGTGCCAGCAGCCCGACTAGCGGGAGCACAGATACGCAGTATTTT.

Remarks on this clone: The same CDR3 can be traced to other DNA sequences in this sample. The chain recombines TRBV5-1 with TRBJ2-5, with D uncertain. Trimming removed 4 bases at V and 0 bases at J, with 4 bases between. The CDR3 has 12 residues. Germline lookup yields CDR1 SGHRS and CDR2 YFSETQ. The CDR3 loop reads CASSANQETQYF. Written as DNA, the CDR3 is TGCGCCAGCAGCGCAAACCAAGAGACCCAGTACTTC.

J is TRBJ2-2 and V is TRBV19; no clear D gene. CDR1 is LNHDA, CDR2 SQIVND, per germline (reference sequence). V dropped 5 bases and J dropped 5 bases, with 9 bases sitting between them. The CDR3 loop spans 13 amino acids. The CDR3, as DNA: TGTGCCAGTAGTTCTGCGGAGACCGGGGAGCTGTTTTTT. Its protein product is CASSSAETGELFF. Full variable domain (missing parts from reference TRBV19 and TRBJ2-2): DGGITQSPKYLFRKEGQNVTLSCEQNLNHDAMYWYRQDPGQGLRLIYYSQIVNDFQKGDIAEGYSVSREKKESFPLTVTSAQKNPTAFYLCASSSAETGELFFGEGSRLTVL.

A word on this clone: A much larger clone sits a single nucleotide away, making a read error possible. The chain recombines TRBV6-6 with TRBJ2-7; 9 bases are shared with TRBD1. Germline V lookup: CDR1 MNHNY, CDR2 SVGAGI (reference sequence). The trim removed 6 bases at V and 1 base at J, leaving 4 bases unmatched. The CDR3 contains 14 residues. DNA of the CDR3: TGTGCCAGCAGGCGGACAGGGGAATCCTACGAGCAGTACTTC. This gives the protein CASRRTGESYEQYF.

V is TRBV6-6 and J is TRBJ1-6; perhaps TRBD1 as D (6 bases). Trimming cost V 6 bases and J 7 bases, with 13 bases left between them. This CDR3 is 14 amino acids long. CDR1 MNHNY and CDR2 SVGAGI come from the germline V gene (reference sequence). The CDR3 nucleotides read TGTGCCAGCAGAACCACAGGGTCCAATTCACCCCTCCACTTT. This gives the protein CASRTTGSNSPLHF.

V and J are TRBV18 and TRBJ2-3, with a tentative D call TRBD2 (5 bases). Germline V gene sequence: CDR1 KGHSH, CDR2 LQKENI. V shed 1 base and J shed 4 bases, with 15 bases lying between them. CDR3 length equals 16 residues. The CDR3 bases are TGTGCCAGCTCACCACAGGGTACGGGGTTCTCAGATACGCAGTATTTT. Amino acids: CASSPQGTGFSDTQYF.

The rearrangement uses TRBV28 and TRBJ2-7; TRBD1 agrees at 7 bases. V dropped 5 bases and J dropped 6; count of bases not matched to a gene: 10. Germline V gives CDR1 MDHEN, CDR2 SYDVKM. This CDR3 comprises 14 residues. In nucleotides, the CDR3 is TGTGCCAGCAGTCTACCAGGGGGATTGGGCGAGCAGTACTTC. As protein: CASSLPGGLGEQYF.

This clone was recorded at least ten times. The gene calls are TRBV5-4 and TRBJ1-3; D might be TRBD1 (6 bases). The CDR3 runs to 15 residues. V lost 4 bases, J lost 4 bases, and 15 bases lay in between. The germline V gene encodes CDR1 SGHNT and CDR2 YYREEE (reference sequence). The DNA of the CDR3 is TGTGCCAGCAGCCGACAGGATTCCCTAGGAAACACCATATATTTT. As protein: CASSRQDSLGNTIYF.

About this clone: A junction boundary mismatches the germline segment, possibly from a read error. Here the CDR3 DNA reads TGTGCTAGCAGCTTAATAGCCAAAAACATTCAGTACTTC. Its protein product is CASSLIAKNIQYF. V gene TRBV7-7 combines with J gene TRBJ2-4; D is undetermined. Germline loops: CDR1 SSHAT, CDR2 FNYEAQ (reference sequence). CDR3 length equals 13 residues.

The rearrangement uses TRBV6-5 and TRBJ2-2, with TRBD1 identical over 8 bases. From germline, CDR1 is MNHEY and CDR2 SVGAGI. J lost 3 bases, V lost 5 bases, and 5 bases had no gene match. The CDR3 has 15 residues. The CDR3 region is CASSRTGTDTGELFF. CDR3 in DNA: TGTGCCAGCAGTCGGACAGGGACCGACACCGGGGAGCTGTTTTTT.

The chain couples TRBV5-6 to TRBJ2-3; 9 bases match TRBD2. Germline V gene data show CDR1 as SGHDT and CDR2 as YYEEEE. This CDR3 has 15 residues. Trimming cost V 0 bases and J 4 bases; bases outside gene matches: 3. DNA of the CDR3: TGTGCCAGCAGCTTGGTCGGCGGGAGGGCAGATACGCAGTATTTT. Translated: CASSLVGGRADTQYF.

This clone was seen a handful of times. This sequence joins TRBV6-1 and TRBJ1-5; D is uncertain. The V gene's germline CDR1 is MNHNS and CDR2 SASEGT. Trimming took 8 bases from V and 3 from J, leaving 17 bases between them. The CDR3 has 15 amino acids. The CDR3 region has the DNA TGTGCCAGCGCCGAGGGTCAGACCCTCAATCAGCCCCAGCATTTT. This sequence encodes CASAEGQTLNQPQHF.

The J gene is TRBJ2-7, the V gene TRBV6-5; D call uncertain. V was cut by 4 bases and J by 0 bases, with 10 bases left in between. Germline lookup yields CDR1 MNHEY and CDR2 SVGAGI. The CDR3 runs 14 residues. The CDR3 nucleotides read TGTGCCAGCAGTTCCCACGCGAGCTCCTACGAGCAGTACTTC. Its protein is CASSSHASSYEQYF.

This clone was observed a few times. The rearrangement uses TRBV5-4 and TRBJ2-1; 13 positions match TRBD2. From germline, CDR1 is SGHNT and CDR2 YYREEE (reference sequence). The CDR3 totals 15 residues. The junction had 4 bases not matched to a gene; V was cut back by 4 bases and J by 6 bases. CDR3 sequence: CASSRGLAGVNEQFF. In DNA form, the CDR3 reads TGTGCCAGCAGCCGCGGACTAGCGGGAGTCAATGAGCAGTTCTTC.

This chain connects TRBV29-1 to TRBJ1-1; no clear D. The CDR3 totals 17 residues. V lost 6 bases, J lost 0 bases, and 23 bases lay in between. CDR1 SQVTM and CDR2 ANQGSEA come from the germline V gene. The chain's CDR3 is CSVKGHRSFNMNTEAFF. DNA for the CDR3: TGCAGCGTAAAGGGTCACAGATCATTTAACATGAACACTGAAGCTTTCTTT. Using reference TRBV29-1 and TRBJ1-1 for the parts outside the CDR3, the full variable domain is SAVISQKPSRDICQRGTSLTIQCQVDSQVTMMFWYRQQPGQSLTLIATANQGSEATYESGFVIDKFPISRPNLTFSTLTVSNMSPEDSSIYLCSVKGHRSFNMNTEAFFGQGTRLTVV.

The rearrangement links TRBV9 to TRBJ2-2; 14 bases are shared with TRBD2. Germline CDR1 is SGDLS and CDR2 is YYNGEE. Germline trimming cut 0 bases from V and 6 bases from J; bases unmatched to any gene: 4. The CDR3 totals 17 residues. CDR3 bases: TGTGCCAGCAGCGTAGCGGGACTAGCGGGAGTGGCCGGGGAGCTGTTTTTT. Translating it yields CASSVAGLAGVAGELFF.